Following are 22 T cell receptor beta chains from one sample sequenced in a study of regulatory T cells in long-lasting Graves disease. TCR beta libraries were built with iRepertoire HTBI primers and Arm-PCR of CDR3 regions. TCRdb re-called the multiplex PCR reads through MiXCR, storing one row per CDR3 protein. Among about 240,000 distinct CDR3 sequences listed, roughly a fifth were seen once. Time point noted: newly diagnosed GD, antithyroid drugs for less than 3 months. The TCR library was prepared using RNA isolated from PBMCs. The sequencing used peripheral blood mononuclear cells (PBMCs), collected at new diagnosis, from a patient treated with antithyroid drugs. The origin of the receptors is a female donor with Graves disease.

The table lists this clonotype with many counts. The chain joins TRBV18 to TRBJ2-2, with 7 bases aligning to TRBD2. V was clipped by 1 base and J by 1 base; unmatched bases: 3. Germline V lookup: CDR1 KGHSH, CDR2 LQKENI. The CDR3 consists of 16 residues. This chain's CDR3 is CASSPRRGENTGELFF. The CDR3 DNA reads as TGTGCCAGCTCACCACGACGGGGGGAGAACACCGGGGAGCTGTTTTTT. The full variable domain, completed using reference TRBV18 and TRBJ2-2, is NAGVMQNPRHLVRRRGQEARLRCSPMKGHSHVYWYRQLPEEGLKFMVYLQKENIIDESGMPKERFSAEFPKEGPSILRIQQVVRGDSAAYFCASSPRRGENTGELFFGEGSRLTVL.

About this clonotype: This likely came from a read error, as a far larger clone is one base away. The chain links TRBV7-2 to TRBJ1-5; 7 bases fit TRBD1. Germline-derived CDR1 and CDR2 are SGHTA and FQGNSA. CDR3 length equals 14 residues. The CDR3 is CASSRTGADQLQHF. The CDR3 DNA reads TGTGCCAGCAGCCGGACAGGAGCAGATCAGCTCCAGCATTTT.

With regard to this clonotype: Possible read error: a much larger clone is one base away. This sequence joins TRBV18 and TRBJ2-2, with 8 bases aligning to TRBD1. The CDR3 totals 14 residues. With 5 bases clipped from V and 6 bases from J, the junction kept 5 bases outside the gene matches. Germline V gene lookup returns CDR1 KGHSH and CDR2 LQKENI. CDR3 coding DNA: TGTGCCAGCTCAACGTTACAGGGGGCCGGGGAGCTGTTTTTT. This gives the protein CASSTLQGAGELFF.

This clonotype has a count of ten or more. The rearrangement uses TRBV6-5 and TRBJ1-5; TRBD1 is a possible D gene (6 bases). The ends were cut back, 2 bases at V and 12 bases at J, with 17 bases in the middle. This CDR3 has 14 amino acids. Germline V gene lookup returns CDR1 MNHEY and CDR2 SVGAGI. The CDR3 DNA reads TGTGCCAGCAGTTACGCGTCCTCAGGGGAGGTCCAGCATTTT. It codes for CASSYASSGEVQHF.

Of note for this clonotype: Just one base apart from a much larger clone, this may be a read error. This chain joins TRBV5-6 and TRBJ2-5; D is uncertain. Per germline, CDR1 SGHDT and CDR2 YYEEEE. This CDR3 region has 14 residues. As DNA, the CDR3 is TGTGCCAGCAGCTTCGGCAGGTCCGGAGAGACCCAGTGCTTC. Protein: CASSFGRSGETQCF.

The chain carries TRBV29-1 and TRBJ1-2; 9 bases map to TRBD1. V shed 3 bases, J shed 3 bases, and the junction held 5 bases outside the gene matches. The CDR3 extends over 14 amino acids. From germline, CDR1 is SQVTM and CDR2 ANQGSEA. The CDR3 reads CSVDGTGQDYGYTF. The CDR3 nucleotides are TGCAGCGTTGACGGGACAGGGCAAGACTATGGCTACACCTTC.

Many counts were recorded for this clonotype. The V and J genes are TRBV11-2 and TRBJ2-5; TRBD2 aligns across 9 bases. The CDR3 has 15 amino acids. CDR1 is SGHAT, CDR2 FQNNGV, per germline. V was clipped by 4 bases and J by 4 bases; unmatched bases: 7. CDR3 bases: TGTGCCAGCAGCTCCGGGACTAGCTTTTTAGAGACCCAGTACTTC. Protein: CASSSGTSFLETQYF.

There are many counts of this clonotype. Mismatch with germline at one junction end may stem from a read error. The chain carries TRBV5-1 and TRBJ2-2; 8 bases match TRBD1. Germline CDR1 is SGHRS and CDR2 is YFSETQ. CDR3 length: 14 amino acids. CDR3 nucleotide sequence: TGTGCCAGCAGCTTAGGACAGGGCACCGGGGAGCTGTTTTTT. It specifies CASSLGQGTGELFF.

This clonotype appeared many times. The chain has TRBV2 and TRBJ1-5; TRBD1 is a possible D gene (5 bases). This CDR3 has 13 residues. Germline-derived CDR1 and CDR2 are SNHLY and FYNNEI. The V and J ends lost 7 bases and 3 bases respectively, with 10 bases between them. The CDR3 loop reads CASKQGSNQPQHF. The CDR3 region has the DNA TGTGCCAGCAAGCAGGGATCCAATCAGCCCCAGCATTTT.

This clonotype was picked up many times. Compared with germline, one end of the junction differs, possibly owing to a read error. The chain links TRBV5-8 to TRBJ2-7, with D possibly matching TRBD2 (5 bases). The germline V gene encodes CDR1 SGHTS and CDR2 YDEGEE. The CDR3 consists of 14 residues. The DNA of the CDR3 is TGCGCCAGCAGCTTGGCGGAGGCGGACCGTGAGCAGTACTTC. Translated, it gives CASSLAEADREQYF. Variable domain in full (rest from reference TRBV5-8 and TRBJ2-7): EAGVTQSPTHLIKTRGQQATLRCSPISGHTSVYWYQQALGLGLQFLLWYDEGEERNRGNFPPRFSGRQFPNYSSELNVNALELEDSALYLCASSLAEADREQYFGPGTRLTVT.

For this clonotype: Since a far larger clone is one base different, this is likely a read error. The rearrangement joins TRBV27 to TRBJ2-1; TRBD1 might be the D (5 bases). Germline-derived CDR1 and CDR2 are MNHEY and SMNVEV (reference sequence). CDR3 length equals 14 residues. This CDR3 reads CSSSPLTANNEQFF. The CDR3 bases are TGTTCCAGCAGCCCCTTGACAGCAAACAATGAGCAGTTCTTC.

Notes on this clonotype: A much larger clone differs by one base, so this may be a read error. The rearrangement links TRBV29-1 to TRBJ2-7; tentatively, D is TRBD2 (7 bases). CDR1 and CDR2 (germline): SQVTM, ANQGSEA. The CDR3 runs 15 residues. The CDR3 spells CSVTTGGGLSYKQYF. CDR3 coding DNA: TGCAGCGTCACCACTGGGGGGGGGCTTTCCTACAAGCAGTACTTC.

This clonotype was counted only a few times. V gene TRBV7-2 combines with J gene TRBJ1-2; D call uncertain. This CDR3 has 14 amino acids. V gave up 2 bases and J gave up 0 bases, with 7 bases separating them. Germline V lookup: CDR1 SGHTA, CDR2 FQGNSA. This CDR3 reads CASSLHQTNYGYTF. CDR3 DNA: TGTGCCAGCAGCTTACACCAGACTAACTATGGCTACACCTTC.

This clonotype has ten or more counts. The V call is TRBV5-1, the J call TRBJ1-4, with D possibly being TRBD1 (5 bases). Germline lookup yields CDR1 SGHRS and CDR2 YFSETQ. The CDR3 runs 14 residues. The V end lost 3 bases, the J end lost 8 bases, and 14 bases lay between the germline ends. As DNA, the CDR3 is TGCGCCAGCAGCTCCGGGACCACGGCGGAAAAACTGTTTTTT. Translating gives CASSSGTTAEKLFF.

This clonotype showed up many times. The chain is built from TRBV5-6 and TRBJ2-5; TRBD2 agrees at 11 bases. This CDR3 is 14 amino acids long. The trim removed 5 bases at V and 3 bases at J, leaving 3 bases unmatched. CDR1 SGHDT and CDR2 YYEEEE come from the germline V gene. The CDR3 nucleotides read TGTGCCAGCAGGCTAGCGGGGGGAAAAGAGACCCAGTACTTC. Translated: CASRLAGGKETQYF.

This rearrangement joins TRBV7-8 to TRBJ2-1; TRBD2 is a possible D gene (7 bases). Trimming left V 5 bases short and J 9 bases short, with 14 bases between. This CDR3 spans 13 amino acids. Germline V gene data show CDR1 as SGHVS and CDR2 as FQNEAQ. The CDR3 reads CASSAAGGPEQFF. CDR3 nucleotide sequence: TGTGCCAGCAGCGCCGCCGGGGGGCCTGAGCAGTTCTTC.

This clonotype was seen ten or more times. The gene calls are TRBV4-2 and TRBJ2-3; 13 bases are shared with TRBD2. Unmatched junction bases numbered 4, after V lost 1 base and J lost 3 bases. CDR1 is LGHNA and CDR2 is YNFKEQ in the germline V gene. There are 17 residues in the CDR3. CDR3 bases: TGTGCCAGCAGCCAAGTAAGGGGACTAGCGGGGACAGATACGCAGTATTTT. Protein sequence: CASSQVRGLAGTDTQYF.

This clonotype was counted at least ten times. The rearrangement joins TRBV3-1 to TRBJ1-1, with D unresolved. Deletions cut 8 bases from V and 11 bases from J, with 18 bases between. Germline assignment: CDR1 LGHDT and CDR2 YNNKEL (reference sequence). The CDR3 covers 12 residues. The CDR3 DNA sequence: TGTGCCAGCGTAACGGCGAGAGGTCAGGCTTTCTTT. The encoded protein is CASVTARGQAFF. Based on the CDR3 plus reference TRBV3-1 and TRBJ1-1, the full variable domain is DTAVSQTPKYLVTQMGNDKSIKCEQNLGHDTMYWYKQDSKKFLKIMFSYNNKELIINETVPNRFSPKSPDKAHLNLHINSLELGDSAVYFCASVTARGQAFFGQGTRLTVV.

This clonotype was seen ten or more times. The gene calls are TRBV7-3 and TRBJ2-5; 8 bases fit TRBD2. Germline CDR1 reads SGHTA; CDR2 reads FQGTGA. J lost 7 bases, V lost 2 bases, and 6 bases had no gene match. There are 14 residues in the CDR3. The CDR3 region is CASSLGLAGGTQYF. The CDR3 DNA is TGTGCCAGCAGCTTAGGACTAGCTGGGGGGACCCAGTACTTC.

This clonotype has a handful of counts. The chain employs TRBV4-3 and TRBJ1-3; tentatively, D is TRBD1 (5 bases). V gave up 4 bases and J gave up 11 bases, with 24 bases separating them. The CDR3 runs to 16 residues. Germline CDR1 is LGHNA and CDR2 is YSLEER. For the CDR3, the DNA is TGCGCCAGCAGCCCACAAAGGGGCGATAGACTCTTGGCCATATATTTT. Its translation is CASSPQRGDRLLAIYF.

This clonotype was found once. This likely reflects a read error, since a far larger clone is one base away. This chain connects TRBV2 to TRBJ2-4, with D perhaps TRBD2 (5 bases). The length of the CDR3 is 14 residues. Germline V lookup: CDR1 SNHLY, CDR2 FYNNEI. V was clipped by 2 bases and J by 13 bases, with 18 bases between them. The CDR3 DNA reads TGTGCCAGCAGTGAAAGCGGTAGCTCCAATGAGCAGTACTTC. It codes for CASSESGSSNEQYF.

This clonotype was counted once. This may come from a read error, since a much larger clone is one base off. The rearrangement links TRBV12-3 or TRBV12-4 to TRBJ2-3; TRBD1 matches 11 bases. CDR3 length: 15 amino acids. For the CDR3, the DNA is TGTGCCAGCAGTTCGGGACAGGGGGGCGACCCTGAAGCTTCCTTT. It translates to CASSSGQGGDPEASF.